A selection of T cell receptor beta chains follows, all from one sample in a study of T-cell reconstitution after alpha-beta-depleted transplantation in children. MiXCR was run by TCRdb on the PCR reads, yielding one entry per CDR3 protein. The sample lists around 370,000 distinct CDR3 sequences; approximately 10% were seen once. The sample here was PBMCs from the stem cell graft donor, taken from the stem cell graft. The receptors derive from a human donor who donated a stem cell graft to a child with acute lymphoblastic leukemia. Each CDR3 is given with its conserved first and last residue. D genes are given only for firm matches. The size field is filled for only some rows; it gives once, few, many or a size class.

TRBD2	TRBV5-1	TRBJ2-2	-	TGCGCCAGCAGCTTGATGGGACTAGCGGGGATGAACACCGGGGAGCTGTTTTTT	CASSLMGLAGMNTGELFF
-	TRBV6-5	TRBJ2-7	many	TGTGCCAGCAGTCCCGCCGGGGCCTACGAGCAGTACTTC	CASSPAGAYEQYF
-	TRBV10-3	TRBJ2-7	-	TGTGCCATCAGTGAGTCGGGGGTAAGGGGTTTCTCCTACGAGCAGTACTTC	CAISESGVRGFSYEQYF
-	TRBV5-6	TRBJ2-1	many	TGTGCCAGCAGCTTGGGGGGCGCGTATGAGCAGTTCTTC	CASSLGGAYEQFF
-	TRBV12-3/TRBV12-4	TRBJ1-4	few	TGTGCCAGCAGTGACACAGGGCCGGGTGAAAAACTGTTTTTT	CASSDTGPGEKLFF
-	TRBV5-1	TRBJ2-5	few	TGCGCCAGCAGCCGGGGTTTCCAAGAGACCCAGTACTTC	CASSRGFQETQYF
TRBD2	TRBV7-9	TRBJ2-1	-	TGTGCCAGCAGCTTCTGGACTAGCCATGAGCAGTTCTTC	CASSFWTSHEQFF
-	TRBV20-1	TRBJ2-5	once	TGCAGTGCTACTTCTTGGGCGGGTTCAAAAGAGACCCAGTACTTC	CSATSWAGSKETQYF
-	TRBV20-1	TRBJ2-7	-	TGCAGTGCTAGAGAGGCCGCTTACGAGCAGTACTTC	CSAREAAYEQYF
-	TRBV5-1	TRBJ2-5	-	TGCGCCAGCAGCGCTTCGATTGCGGAGACCCAGTACTTC	CASSASIAETQYF
TRBD1	TRBV7-9	TRBJ1-2	few	TGTGCCAGCAGCTCGCGACAGGGCCTCCATGGCTACACCTTC	CASSSRQGLHGYTF
-	TRBV7-8	TRBJ1-1	-	TGTGCCAGCAGCTTAGTACCGGGGGCCACTGAAGCTTTCTTT	CASSLVPGATEAFF
TRBD2	TRBV5-1	TRBJ2-7	-	TGCGCCAGCAGCGGGGGAGGGCTTGCCTCCTACGAGCAGTACTTC	CASSGGGLASYEQYF
-	TRBV7-2	TRBJ2-3	many	TGTGCCAGCAGCTCCAAGTCGTCGCAGTATTTT	CASSSKSSQYF
TRBD1	TRBV5-1	TRBJ1-1	many	TGCGCCAGCAGCACTAAGGGGGCCCGGGCTTTCTTT	CASSTKGARAFF
TRBD2	TRBV7-2	TRBJ2-5	-	TGTGCCAGCAGCTTAACTAGCGCAAAGACCCAGTACTTC	CASSLTSAKTQYF
TRBD1	TRBV5-1	TRBJ2-1	few	TGCGCCAGCAGCGCCGGGACAGGGACCCACAATGAGCAGTTCTTC	CASSAGTGTHNEQFF
TRBD2	TRBV2	TRBJ2-1	few	TGTGCCAGCAGGGGTAGCGGGAGGGCCGCCTACAATGAGCAGTTCTTC	CASRGSGRAAYNEQFF
TRBD2	TRBV7-2	TRBJ2-7	-	TGTGCCAGCAGCTACGCGGGAGTCTATTACGAGCAGTACTTC	CASSYAGVYYEQYF
-	TRBV6-5	TRBJ2-1	-	TGTGCCAGCAGTCCCCTCGGTTCCGACAATGAGCAGTTCTTC	CASSPLGSDNEQFF
TRBD1	TRBV7-2	TRBJ2-3	-	TGTGCCAGCAGCTACAGGGGAGCATATACGCAGTATTTT	CASSYRGAYTQYF
-	TRBV5-6	TRBJ1-3	-	TGTGCCAGCAGCCCGGGATACGCACCACCACAGGAGCGCTCTGGAAACACCATATATTTT	CASSPGYAPPQERSGNTIYF
-	TRBV6-5	TRBJ1-1	many	TGTGCCAGCAGCCCAACGGGGCTTAACACTGAAGCTTTCTTT	CASSPTGLNTEAFF
TRBD2	TRBV10-3	TRBJ2-3	many	TGTGCCATCAGCAAGCGGGAGGGGACAGATACGCAGTATTTT	CAISKREGTDTQYF
-	TRBV5-3	TRBJ1-5	-	TGTGCCAGAAGCCCCGTAAGGGTTAGCAATCAGCCCCAGCATTTT	CARSPVRVSNQPQHF
TRBD2	TRBV28	TRBJ2-7	many	TGTGCCAGCACCCCGGGACTAGTCTACGAGCAGTACTTC	CASTPGLVYEQYF
TRBD1	TRBV20-1	TRBJ2-7	few	TGCAGTGCTCGGGACAGGGCCGTTCTCGGGCAGTACTTC	CSARDRAVLGQYF
-	TRBV19	TRBJ1-1	few	TGTGCCAGTAGTAAGTCCTTGACAGTCGGCACTGAAGCTTTCTTT	CASSKSLTVGTEAFF
-	TRBV5-1	TRBJ2-3	many	TGCGCCAGCAGCCTCCAAAGTGCCACTAGCACAGATACGCAGTATTTT	CASSLQSATSTDTQYF
-	TRBV29-1	TRBJ2-3	many	TGCAGCGTTGAACCCCCCGTGACTAGCACAGATACGCAGTATTTT	CSVEPPVTSTDTQYF
-	TRBV7-6	TRBJ1-3	-	TGTGCCAGCAGCTTAGATCGGGGGACGAACTCTGGAAACACCATATATTTT	CASSLDRGTNSGNTIYF
TRBD2	TRBV28	TRBJ2-7	-	TGTGCCAGCATGACTAGCGGGAGAACGTACGAGCAGTACTTC	CASMTSGRTYEQYF
TRBD2	TRBV6-5	TRBJ2-3	-	TGTGCCAGCAGTTACTCAGCGGGAGGAGATCTGGTGACAGATACGCAGTATTTT	CASSYSAGGDLVTDTQYF
TRBD1	TRBV7-6	TRBJ2-1	-	TGTGCCTTAGGGACAGGGGCCTACAATGAGCAGTTCTTC	CALGTGAYNEQFF
TRBD2	TRBV20-1	TRBJ2-7	-	TGCAGTGCTAGAGATGTCAGCGGGAGGGCCTACGAGCAGTACTTC	CSARDVSGRAYEQYF
TRBD1	TRBV5-1	TRBJ2-7	many	TGCGCCAGCAGCTTGGATGGCAGGGGGTACGAGCAGTACTTC	CASSLDGRGYEQYF
-	TRBV2	TRBJ2-1	many	TGTGCCAGCAAGGGTAAACTAGCAGATATTAATGAGCAGTTCTTC	CASKGKLADINEQFF
-	TRBV4-3	TRBJ1-1	-	TGCGCCAGCAGCCAAGAACCGGGCCCCAAGAACACTGAAGCTTTCTTT	CASSQEPGPKNTEAFF
TRBD2	TRBV29-1	TRBJ2-7	many	TGCAGCGTTGAAAAGAGCGGGAGAATGGGATACGAGCAGTACTTC	CSVEKSGRMGYEQYF
-	TRBV19	TRBJ2-1	few	TGTGCCAGTAGTATCGGAGGGTTGGGCTACAATGAGCAGTTCTTC	CASSIGGLGYNEQFF
-	TRBV7-9	TRBJ2-2	-	TGTGCCAGCCGGGACGGGATTTTTGGCACCGGGGAGCTGTTTTTT	CASRDGIFGTGELFF
-	TRBV10-3	TRBJ1-4	-	TGTGCCATCAGGGGGAATTCGGATGAAAAACTGTTTTTT	CAIRGNSDEKLFF
-	TRBV6-1	TRBJ2-7	-	TGTGCCAGCAGCCGCCGGGTACAATACGAGCAGTACTTC	CASSRRVQYEQYF
-	TRBV7-2	TRBJ2-3	many	TGTGCCAGCAGCTCTCCGGGTTTGGCTAGCAGGAAATTCACAGATACGCAGTATTTT	CASSSPGLASRKFTDTQYF
-	TRBV6-1	TRBJ2-7	-	TGTGCCAGCAAAAGGGGTGCTGCCTACGAGCAGTACTTC	CASKRGAAYEQYF
-	TRBV29-1	TRBJ2-7	many	TGCAGCGTTGAAGTACCCCCATCCTACGAGCAGTACTTC	CSVEVPPSYEQYF
-	TRBV4-3	TRBJ2-2	few	TGCGCCAGCAGGCCCTCCACGGACACCGGGGAGCTGTTTTTT	CASRPSTDTGELFF
-	TRBV6-2/TRBV6-3	TRBJ2-7	-	TGTGCCAGCAGTTACGAAGACACCTACGAGCAGTACTTC	CASSYEDTYEQYF
-	TRBV9	TRBJ2-5	many	TGTGCCAGCAGCGTAGCCGGGGGGCCCGAGACCCAGTACTTC	CASSVAGGPETQYF
TRBD1	TRBV5-1	TRBJ1-1	few	TGCGCCAGCAGCTTTGGGACAGGGATCGAAAGAGCTTTCTTT	CASSFGTGIERAFF
-	TRBV12-3/TRBV12-4	TRBJ1-1	few	TGTGCCAGCGATAGTGGCTTGAACACTGAAGCTTTCTTT	CASDSGLNTEAFF
TRBD1	TRBV28	TRBJ2-5	-	TGTGCCAGCAGGTGGGACAGGGGGCTACAAGAGAGCCAGTACTTC	CASRWDRGLQESQYF
TRBD1	TRBV4-1	TRBJ1-1	few	TGCGCCAGCAGCCAAGAGGGACAGCCGAACACTGAAGCTTTCTTT	CASSQEGQPNTEAFF
-	TRBV5-1	TRBJ2-1	few	TGCGCCAGCAGCTTGGTATGGGACGGCAATGAGCAGTTCTTC	CASSLVWDGNEQFF
TRBD2	TRBV5-1	TRBJ2-3	-	TGCGCCAGCAGCTTGGCTGCTAGCGGGAGTATAACAGATACGCAGTATTTT	CASSLAASGSITDTQYF
-	TRBV3-1	TRBJ2-2	-	TGTGCCAGCAGCCATCTCACCGGGGAGCTGTTTTTT	CASSHLTGELFF
-	TRBV5-1	TRBJ1-5	-	TGCGCCAGCAGCGCCGACGGGGGCGAATATCAGCCCCAGCATTTT	CASSADGGEYQPQHF
-	TRBV7-2	TRBJ2-7	-	TGTGCCAGCAGCTTAGGGAGGAGGGGGGTTTACGAGCAGTACTTC	CASSLGRRGVYEQYF
TRBD1	TRBV30	TRBJ1-2	few	TGTGCCTGGTCAAGACAGGGAGGGCCAGGCTACACCTTC	CAWSRQGGPGYTF